This TCR beta chain was sequenced for a study of blood T cell repertoires in COVID-19. In the study overall: The origin of the acute and convalescent COVID-19 samples was the United States, Italy and Spain. T cells, B-cell-depleted T cells, or PBMCs provided the cDNA or gDNA that served as material.

The CDR3 is 15 amino acids. The J segment lost 7 bases and the V segment lost 2 bases, leaving 1 base of the junction unmatched. The germline V gene encodes CDR1 SGHTS and CDR2 YDEGEE. In the authors' workflow: Nucleated cell counts were estimated from reference gene primer amplification. Here immunoSEQ multiplex PCR was the method, and the copy in TCRdb shows in-frame clones only, minus some. V and J calls and clone size follow that table, whereas D and trimming were derived from the DNA. The sample holds about 230,000 clones; just over 85% are singletons and the top ten take approximately 10%. Patients in Seattle were enrolled during active infection, then followed longitudinally.

The sequencing sample was made of peripheral blood. The sequence was obtained from a man between 50 and 59 years old with COVID-19, enrolled during active disease. This sequence joins TRBV5-8 and TRBJ2-4; 15 nucleotides align to TRBD2. The CDR3 nucleotides are TGTGCCAGCAGCTTAGGGACTAGCGGGGGGAACATTCAGTACTTC. It specifies CASSLGTSGGNIQYF.